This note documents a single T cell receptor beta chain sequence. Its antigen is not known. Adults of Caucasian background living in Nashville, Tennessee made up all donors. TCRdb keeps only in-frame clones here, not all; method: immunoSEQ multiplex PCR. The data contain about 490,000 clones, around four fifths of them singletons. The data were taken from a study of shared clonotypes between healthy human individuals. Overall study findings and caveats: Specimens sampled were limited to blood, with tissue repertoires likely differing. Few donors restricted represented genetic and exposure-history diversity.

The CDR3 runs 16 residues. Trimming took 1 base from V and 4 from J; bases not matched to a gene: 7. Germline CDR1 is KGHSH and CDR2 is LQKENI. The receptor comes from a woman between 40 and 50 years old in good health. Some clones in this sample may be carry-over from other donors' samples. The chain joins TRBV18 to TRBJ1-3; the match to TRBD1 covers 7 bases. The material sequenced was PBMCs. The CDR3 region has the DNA TGTGCCAGCTCACCACGAACGACAGGGACGGGAAACACCATATATTTT. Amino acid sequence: CASSPRTTGTGNTIYF. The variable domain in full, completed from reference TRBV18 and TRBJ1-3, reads NAGVMQNPRHLVRRRGQEARLRCSPMKGHSHVYWYRQLPEEGLKFMVYLQKENIIDESGMPKERFSAEFPKEGPSILRIQQVVRGDSAAYFCASSPRTTGTGNTIYFGEGSWLTVV.